This entry concerns a single T cell receptor beta chain. Its antigen is undetermined. J lost 6 bases, V lost 3 bases, and 16 bases had no gene match. The length of the CDR3 is 18 residues. Germline assignment: CDR1 DFQATT and CDR2 SNEGSKA (reference sequence). The cDNA had a unique molecular identifier and a template-switch universal primer site. One entry per CDR3 protein, called by TCRdb with MiXCR from the 5' RACE reads. The sample contains some 1,600,000 distinct CDR3 sequences, about 30% of which appear only once. This sample stems from a study of identical twins. Study results and limitations: Invariant populations such as MAIT and iNKT cells could partly muddle zero-insertion analyses. Abundant beta clonotypes from cord blood bore fewer insertions; memory repertoires lacked this pattern. Twin pairs had excess sharing that was weaker in beta out-of-frame sequences.

This receptor was taken from a newborn girl in good health. The chain has TRBV20-1 and TRBJ2-1; 11 positions agree with TRBD2. Sequenced: cord blood. In DNA form, the CDR3 reads TGCAGTGCTAGTGTGGGCTACCATAGCGGGAGGGCGGGCAATGAGCAGTTCTTC. The encoded protein is CSASVGYHSGRAGNEQFF.